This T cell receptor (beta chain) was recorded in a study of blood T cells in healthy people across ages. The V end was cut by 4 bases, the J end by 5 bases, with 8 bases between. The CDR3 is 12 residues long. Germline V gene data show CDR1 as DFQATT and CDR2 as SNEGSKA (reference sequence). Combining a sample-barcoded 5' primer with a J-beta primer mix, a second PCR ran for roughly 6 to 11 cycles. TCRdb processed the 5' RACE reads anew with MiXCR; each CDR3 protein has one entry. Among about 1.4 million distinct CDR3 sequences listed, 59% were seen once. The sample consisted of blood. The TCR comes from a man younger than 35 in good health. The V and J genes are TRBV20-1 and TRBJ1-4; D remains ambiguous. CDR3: CSATLPNEKLFF. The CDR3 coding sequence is TGCAGTGCTACTTTGCCCAATGAAAAACTGTTTTTT.